This T cell receptor beta chain was profiled in a study of blood T cell repertoires in COVID-19 (dated by TCRdb to 2018 to 2021). Regarding the study in general: Samples from collaborators originated in the United States, Italy and Spain and spanned both the acute and convalescent phases of COVID-19. The repertoires were released in a freely available public database meant as a resource for research on the immune response to SARS-CoV-2. The prospective study material was composed of cDNA or gDNA derived from T cells, B-cell-depleted T cells, or PBMCs. Deeply sampled blood TCRbeta repertoires from subjects exposed to, actively infected with, or recovered from COVID-19 were included in the dataset. Nearly every sample came with metadata listing a de-identified subject ID, COVID-19 status, age in years and sex. Where available, HLA class I and class II types were obtained from metadata supplied by the sample provider rather than from assay-based typing. Samples came from the ongoing ImmuneRACE study (first 160 participants) plus 1,254 subjects from 6 global collaborators. Overall study results and their limits: The amount of clinical and demographic metadata varied by source and participant and was provided uncurated.

Regarding this clone: Its antigen is currently not known. No much larger clone is present one base from it, and per-base qualities are unavailable.

V gives up 3 bases and J gives up 2 bases, and the segment between their germline ends measures 12 bases. The germline V gene supplies CDR1 KGHSH and CDR2 LQKENI. The CDR3, cysteine through phenylalanine, is 15 amino acids long. Only the CDR3 portion is preserved as DNA: 45 bases, with reading frame beginning at the first base. One collaborating source in Seattle enrolled patients during active infection and followed them longitudinally through the course of disease. Each collaborating institution followed its own protocols to collect whole blood in K2EDTA tubes. For TCRbeta analysis, collaborators shipped samples in one of three forms: frozen whole blood, isolated PBMCs, or DNA extracted from either of those sample types. TCRbeta CDR3 regions were amplified from genomic DNA using the immunoSEQ Assay, a bias-controlled multiplex PCR. The study's processing was this. The number of nucleated cells in each sample was estimated from the amplification of reference gene primers within the assay. To quantify the absolute abundance of each unique TCRbeta CDR3 rearrangement, sequence reads were collapsed and filtered. For each sample, productive Simpson clonality was calculated by taking the square root of Simpson's diversity index across productive rearrangements. What TCRdb holds here is the immuneACCESS table cut down to in-frame rearrangements. Part of the clones is not present; checked against another copy, under half of the missing clones reflect an unresolved V gene, and the others are unexplained. That table supplies the V and J calls and clone size; D and trimming were determined from the DNA. Here the sample has 450,000 or so clones; about 88% occur a single time. Of the sample, approximately 1.5% is held by the ten largest clones.

This sequence was found in a woman in her thirties or forties with COVID-19, enrolled during active disease. The sequenced material came from peripheral blood. The chain couples TRBV18 to TRBJ2-3, with the D gene not clear enough to name. In nucleotide form, the sequence is TGTGCCAGCTCACCTTCGACTCGGCCCACAGATACGCAGTATTTT. It specifies CASSPSTRPTDTQYF.